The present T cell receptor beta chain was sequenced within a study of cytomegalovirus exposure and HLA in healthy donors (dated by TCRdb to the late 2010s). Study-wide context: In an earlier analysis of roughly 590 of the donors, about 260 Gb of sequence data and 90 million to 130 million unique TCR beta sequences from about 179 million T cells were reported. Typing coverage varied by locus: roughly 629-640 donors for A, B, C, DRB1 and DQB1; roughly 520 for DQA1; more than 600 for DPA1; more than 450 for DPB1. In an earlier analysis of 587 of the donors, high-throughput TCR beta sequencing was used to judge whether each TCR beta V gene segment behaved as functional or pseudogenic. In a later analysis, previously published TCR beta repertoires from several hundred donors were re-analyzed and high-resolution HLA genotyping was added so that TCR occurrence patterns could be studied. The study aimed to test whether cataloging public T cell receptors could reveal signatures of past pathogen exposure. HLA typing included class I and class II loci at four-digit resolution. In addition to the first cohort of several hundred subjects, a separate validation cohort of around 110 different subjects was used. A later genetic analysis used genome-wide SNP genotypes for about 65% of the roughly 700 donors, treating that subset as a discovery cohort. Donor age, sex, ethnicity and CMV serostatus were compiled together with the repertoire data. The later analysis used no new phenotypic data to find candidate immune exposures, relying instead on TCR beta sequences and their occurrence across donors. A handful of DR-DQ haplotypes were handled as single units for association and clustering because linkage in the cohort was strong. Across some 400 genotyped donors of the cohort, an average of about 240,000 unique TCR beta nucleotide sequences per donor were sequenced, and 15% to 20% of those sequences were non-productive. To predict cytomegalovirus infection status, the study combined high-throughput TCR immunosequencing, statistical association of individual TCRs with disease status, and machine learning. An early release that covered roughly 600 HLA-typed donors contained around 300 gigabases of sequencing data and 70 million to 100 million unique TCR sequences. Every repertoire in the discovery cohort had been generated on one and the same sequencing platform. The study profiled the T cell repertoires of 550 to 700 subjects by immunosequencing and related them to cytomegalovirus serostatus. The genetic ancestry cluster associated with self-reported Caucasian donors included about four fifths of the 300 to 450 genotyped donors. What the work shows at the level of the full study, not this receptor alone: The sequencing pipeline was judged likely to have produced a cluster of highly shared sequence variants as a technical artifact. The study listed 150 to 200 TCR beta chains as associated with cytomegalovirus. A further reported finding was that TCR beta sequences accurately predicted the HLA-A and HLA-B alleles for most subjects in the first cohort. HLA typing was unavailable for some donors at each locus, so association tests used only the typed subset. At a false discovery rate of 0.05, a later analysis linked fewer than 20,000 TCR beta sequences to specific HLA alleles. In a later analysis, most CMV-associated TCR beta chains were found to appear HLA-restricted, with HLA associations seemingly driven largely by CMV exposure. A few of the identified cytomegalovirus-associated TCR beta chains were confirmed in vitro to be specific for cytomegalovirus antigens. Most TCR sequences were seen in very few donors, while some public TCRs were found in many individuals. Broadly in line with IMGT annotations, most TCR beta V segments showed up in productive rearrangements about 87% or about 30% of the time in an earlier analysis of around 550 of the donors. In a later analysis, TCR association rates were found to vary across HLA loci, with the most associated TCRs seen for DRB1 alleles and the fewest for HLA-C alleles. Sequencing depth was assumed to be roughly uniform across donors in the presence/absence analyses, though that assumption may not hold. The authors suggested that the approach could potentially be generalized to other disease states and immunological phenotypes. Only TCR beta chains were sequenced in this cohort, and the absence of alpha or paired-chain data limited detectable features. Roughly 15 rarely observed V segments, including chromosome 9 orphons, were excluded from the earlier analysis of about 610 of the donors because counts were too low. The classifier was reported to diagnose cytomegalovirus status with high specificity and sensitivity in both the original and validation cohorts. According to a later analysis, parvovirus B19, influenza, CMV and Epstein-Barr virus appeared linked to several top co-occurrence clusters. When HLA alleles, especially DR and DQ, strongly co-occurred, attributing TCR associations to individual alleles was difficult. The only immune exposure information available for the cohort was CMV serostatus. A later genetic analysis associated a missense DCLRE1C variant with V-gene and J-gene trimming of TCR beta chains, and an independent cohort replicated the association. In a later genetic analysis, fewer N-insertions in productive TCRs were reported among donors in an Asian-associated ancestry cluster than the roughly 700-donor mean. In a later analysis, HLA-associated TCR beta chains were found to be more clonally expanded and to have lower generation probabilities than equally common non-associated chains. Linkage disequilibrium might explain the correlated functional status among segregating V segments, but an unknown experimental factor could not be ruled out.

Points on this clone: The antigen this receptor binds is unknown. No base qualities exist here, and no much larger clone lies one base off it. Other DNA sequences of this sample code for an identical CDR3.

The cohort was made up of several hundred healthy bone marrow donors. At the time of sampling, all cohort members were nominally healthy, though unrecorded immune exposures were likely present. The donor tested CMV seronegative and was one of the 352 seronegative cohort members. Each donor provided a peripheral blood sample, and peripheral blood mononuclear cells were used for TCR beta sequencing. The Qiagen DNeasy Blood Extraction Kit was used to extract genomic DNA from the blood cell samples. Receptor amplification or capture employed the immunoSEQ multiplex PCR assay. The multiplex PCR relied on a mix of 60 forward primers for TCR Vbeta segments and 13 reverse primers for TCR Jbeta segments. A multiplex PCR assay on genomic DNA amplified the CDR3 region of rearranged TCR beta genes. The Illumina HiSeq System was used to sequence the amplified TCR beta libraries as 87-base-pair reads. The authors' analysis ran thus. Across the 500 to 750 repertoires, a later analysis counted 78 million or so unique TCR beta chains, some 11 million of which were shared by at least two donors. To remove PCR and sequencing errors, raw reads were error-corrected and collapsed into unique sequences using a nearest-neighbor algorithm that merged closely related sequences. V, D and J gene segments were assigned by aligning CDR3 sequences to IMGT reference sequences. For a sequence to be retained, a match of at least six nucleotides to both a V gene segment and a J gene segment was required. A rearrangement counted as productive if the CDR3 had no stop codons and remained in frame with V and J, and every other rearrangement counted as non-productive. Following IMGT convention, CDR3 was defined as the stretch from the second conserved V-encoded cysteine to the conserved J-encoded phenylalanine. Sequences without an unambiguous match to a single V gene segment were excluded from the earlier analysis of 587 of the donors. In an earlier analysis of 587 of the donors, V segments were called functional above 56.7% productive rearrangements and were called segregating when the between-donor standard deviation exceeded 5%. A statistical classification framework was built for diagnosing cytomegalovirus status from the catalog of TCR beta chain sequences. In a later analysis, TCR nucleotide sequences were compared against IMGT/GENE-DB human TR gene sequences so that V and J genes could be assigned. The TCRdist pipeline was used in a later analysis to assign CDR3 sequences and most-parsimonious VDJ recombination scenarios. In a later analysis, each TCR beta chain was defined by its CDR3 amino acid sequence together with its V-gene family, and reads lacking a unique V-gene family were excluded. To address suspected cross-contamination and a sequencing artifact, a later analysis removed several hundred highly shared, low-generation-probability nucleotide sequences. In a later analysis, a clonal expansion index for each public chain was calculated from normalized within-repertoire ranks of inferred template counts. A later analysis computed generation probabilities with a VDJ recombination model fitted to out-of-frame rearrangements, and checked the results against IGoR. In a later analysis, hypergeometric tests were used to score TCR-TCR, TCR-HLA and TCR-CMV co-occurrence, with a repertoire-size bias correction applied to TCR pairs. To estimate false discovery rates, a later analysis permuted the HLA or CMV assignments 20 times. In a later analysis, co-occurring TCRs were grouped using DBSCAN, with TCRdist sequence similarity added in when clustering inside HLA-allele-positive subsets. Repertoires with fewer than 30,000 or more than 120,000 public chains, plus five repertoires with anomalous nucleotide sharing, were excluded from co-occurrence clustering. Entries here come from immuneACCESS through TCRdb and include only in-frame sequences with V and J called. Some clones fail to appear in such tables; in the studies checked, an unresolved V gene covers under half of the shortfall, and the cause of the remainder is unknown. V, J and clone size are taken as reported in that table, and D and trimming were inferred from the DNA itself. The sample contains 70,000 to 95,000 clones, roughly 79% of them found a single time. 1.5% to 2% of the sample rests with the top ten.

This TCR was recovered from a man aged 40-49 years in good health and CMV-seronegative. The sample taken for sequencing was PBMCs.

The CDR3 region reads CASSRTGLETQYF. The DNA sequence is as follows: TGCGCCAGCAGCAGGACAGGGTTGGAGACCCAGTACTTC. The chain employs TRBV5-1 and TRBJ2-5, with 8 bases aligning to TRBD1. Via the germline V gene, CDR1 is SGHRS and CDR2 YFSETQ. The junction shows trimming of 4 bases on V and 5 bases on J, and the gene matches do not reach 4 bases of it. There are 13 amino acids in the CDR3, from cysteine to phenylalanine inclusive. Left in the record is the CDR3 DNA by itself, 39 bases read in frame from the first base.